This TCR beta chain was identified in a study of post-analysis software for immune sequencing data. For the study at large: Secondary progressive, relapsing-remitting and progressive-relapsing multiple sclerosis were among the included disease courses. Study observations and caveats: In patients, TRBV5-6, TRBV5-1 and TRBV20-1 belonged to five TRBV segments found more frequently than in controls. Significantly decreased normalized Chao1 diversity was recorded for multiple sclerosis patients relative to controls.

The CDR3 spans 16 residues. Germline V gene lookup returns CDR1 MNHEY and CDR2 SVGAGI. Trimming cost V 0 bases and J 5 bases; bases outside gene matches: 7. Researchers reported that TCR beta cDNA libraries carried unique molecular identifiers. Starting from about 0.98 to 11 million T cells, the study yielded 450,000 to 500,000 cDNA molecules. TCRdb processed the PCR reads anew with MiXCR; each CDR3 protein has one entry. The table lists roughly 700,000 distinct CDR3 sequences, 25% to 30% of them singletons. This clonotype was counted between two and nine times. What it recognizes is unknown. The chain links TRBV6-5 to TRBJ2-1; the match to TRBD2 covers 7 bases. The specimen sequenced was blood. The clonotype was recovered from a girl aged 10 to 17 with multiple sclerosis. The DNA of the CDR3 is TGTGCCAGCAGTTACTCGATAGGTCTAGCGGACAATGAGCAGTTCTTC. Translation gives CASSYSIGLADNEQFF.